The clone carrying this TCR beta chain was picked up a small number of times. As yet, its antigen is unknown. Germline V gene data show CDR1 as SQVTM and CDR2 as ANQGSEA. This CDR3 is 14 amino acids long. Trimming took off 0 bases at V and 4 bases at J, with 12 bases between the two ends. Though probably carrying unrecorded immune exposures, donors were nominally healthy at sampling. The data are from a study of cytomegalovirus exposure and HLA in healthy donors. Study-level points and caveats: Most TCR beta V segments were productive about 87% or about 30% of the time in an earlier analysis. In a later analysis, most CMV-associated TCR beta chains appeared HLA-restricted. A link between a missense DCLRE1C variant and TCR beta V- and J-gene trimming emerged from a later analysis.

A multiplex PCR was run with 60 Vbeta primers and 13 Jbeta primers. Using immunoSEQ multiplex PCR, the repertoire was profiled, and TCRdb retains in-frame clones only, with some absent. This sample has about 150,000 clones, with roughly a tenth found just once. The origin of this receptor is a male donor in good health and CMV-seronegative. The chain joins TRBV29-1 to TRBJ2-5, with D possibly being TRBD1 (6 bases). What was sequenced was PBMCs. CDR3 DNA sequence: TGCAGCGTTGAAGATGGGATAGGGGGAGAGACCCAGTACTTC. Translated, it gives CSVEDGIGGETQYF.